A single sample gave rise to the 5 T cell receptor beta chains below, sequenced in a study of blood T cell repertoires in COVID-19. Profiled with immunoSEQ multiplex PCR; TCRdb holds only in-frame clones, not every one. The sample consists of 100,000 to 150,000 clones, less than 90% of them appearing once. The sample consisted of peripheral blood. All receptors derive from a woman over 75 with acute or convalescent COVID-19.

This clone was counted a single time. The chain joins TRBV18 to TRBJ2-5; 12 bases fit TRBD2. Germline loops: CDR1 KGHSH, CDR2 LQKENI. The CDR3 consists of 15 residues. With V trimmed by 5 bases and J by 0 bases, 1 base remained unmatched. Here the CDR3 DNA reads TGTGCCAGCTCAAGACTAGCGGGGGACCAAGAGACCCAGTACTTC. Translation: CASSRLAGDQETQYF.

This clone was observed a single time. The chain has TRBV7-9 and TRBJ2-1, with D perhaps TRBD2 (6 bases). This CDR3 comprises 16 residues. V lost 3 bases and J 1 base, leaving 13 bases between the germline ends. The germline gives CDR1 SEHNR, CDR2 FQNEAQ (reference sequence). DNA of the CDR3: TGTGCCAGCAGCTTCCCGGGGGAGCCTTCCTACAATGAGCAGTTCTTC. This gives the protein CASSFPGEPSYNEQFF.

The chain couples TRBV5-4 to TRBJ1-2; unclear D gene. Trimming shortened V by 4 bases and J by 4 bases, and 11 bases separated the two germline ends. Germline-derived CDR1 and CDR2 are SGHNT and YYREEE (reference sequence). The CDR3 consists of 13 residues. The CDR3 region is CASSVGEGYGYTF. The CDR3 region has the DNA TGTGCCAGCAGCGTTGGAGAGGGCTATGGCTACACCTTC.

The chain couples TRBV9 to TRBJ1-1; the D gene is possibly TRBD1 (6 bases). V lost 2 bases, J lost 12 bases, and 23 bases lay in between. Looked up from germline, CDR1 is SGDLS and CDR2 is YYNGEE. The CDR3 contains 15 residues. This chain's CDR3 is CASSVDRGAHRQTFF. The CDR3 region has the DNA TGTGCCAGCAGCGTTGACCGGGGGGCCCACCGCCAAACTTTCTTT.

The rearrangement links TRBV9 to TRBJ2-7; no clear D. Trimming shortened V by 0 bases and J by 6 bases, and 13 bases separated the two germline ends. From germline, CDR1 is SGDLS and CDR2 YYNGEE. The CDR3 runs to 14 residues. CDR3 sequence: CASSVDFRNPEQYF. The CDR3 DNA reads as TGTGCCAGCAGCGTAGATTTTAGAAATCCCGAGCAGTACTTC.